These 3 T cell receptor beta chains were all obtained from the same sample, sequenced in a study of T cells in tuberculosis. TCRdb keeps only in-frame clones here, not all; method: immunoSEQ multiplex PCR. The sample carries under 50,000 clones, nearly 97% recorded once. What was sequenced was PBMCs. The receptors come from a donor aged 10-29 years with latent tuberculosis or without tuberculosis infection.

The J gene is TRBJ2-7, the V gene TRBV18; 8 positions agree with TRBD2. V was pared by 1 base and J by 6 bases, with 8 bases of the junction left unmatched. The length of the CDR3 is 15 residues. Germline-derived CDR1 and CDR2 are KGHSH and LQKENI. CDR3 in amino acids: CASSPRGGREAEQYF. DNA for the CDR3: TGTGCCAGCTCACCACGGGGGGGGCGGGAGGCCGAGCAGTACTTC.

CDR3 sequence (DNA): TGTGCCAGCAGCTTAGATACAGGGGCGAATCCCCGACCTGGGGCCAACGTCCTGACTTTC. Residues: CASSLDTGANPRPGANVLTF. This chain uses TRBV11-2 with TRBJ2-6; 7 bases match TRBD1. Germline assignment: CDR1 SGHAT and CDR2 FQNNGV. CDR3 length equals 20 residues. The junction had 13 bases not matched to a gene; V was cut back by 0 bases and J by 2 bases. Supplemented by reference TRBV11-2 and TRBJ2-6, the full variable domain reads EAGVAQSPRYKIIEKRQSVAFWCNPISGHATLYWYQQILGQGPKLLIQFQNNGVVDDSQLPKDRFSAERLKGVDSTLKIQPAKLEDSAVYLCASSLDTGANPRPGANVLTFGAGSRLTVL.

The V gene is TRBV10-3, the J gene TRBJ1-5; possible D gene TRBD1, 6 bases. Trimming took 10 bases from V and 4 from J, leaving 20 bases between them. The CDR3 spans 15 residues. Germline CDR1 ENHRY, CDR2 SYGVKD. In nucleotides, the CDR3 is TGTGCCACCTCTGACAGGCGTAAAGAGAATCAGCCCCAGCATTTT. This translates into CATSDRRKENQPQHF.